One sample yielded the 23 T cell receptor beta chains listed below, sequenced in a study of metastatic and nonmetastatic thyroid tumors. Every patient underwent thyroid surgery untreated. Through MiXCR, TCRdb re-clonotyped the PCR reads. This table holds about 20,000 clones, around a sixth found once. The sequenced sample consisted of blood. The origin of the receptors is a female donor with papillary thyroid cancer or a benign thyroid nodule (not recorded which). Some clones in this sample may be carry-over from other donors' samples.

The table lists this clone with a few counts. Its ends do not fully match the called genes, so a read error is possible. This specimen includes other DNA sequences encoding the same CDR3. This chain uses TRBV15 with TRBJ2-7; D is perhaps TRBD1 (6 bases). Germline values: CDR1 LNHNV, CDR2 YYDKDF (reference sequence). CDR3 length: 14 amino acids. The CDR3 region has the DNA TGCGCCACAAGCAGGGCCGGGACAAGCTACGAGCAGTACTTC. Translated, it gives CATSRAGTSYEQYF.

This clone has a count of ten or more. The V gene is TRBV7-8, the J gene TRBJ2-2, with unresolved D. Germline CDR1 is SGHVS and CDR2 is FQNEAQ. Trimming removed 2 bases at V and 7 bases at J, with 5 bases between. The CDR3 is made up of 12 amino acids. CDR3 nucleotide sequence: TGTGCCAGCAGCTTACTGAGCGGGGAGCTGTTTTTT. Translating it yields CASSLLSGELFF.

This clone appeared many times. V and J are TRBV7-8 and TRBJ1-2; 10 bases are shared with TRBD1. This CDR3 spans 16 amino acids. V trimming: 0 bases; J trimming: 7 bases; junction bases outside the gene matches: 8. Germline values: CDR1 SGHVS, CDR2 FQNEAQ. The CDR3 spells CASSLAGQGYFSGYTF. The CDR3 DNA sequence: TGTGCCAGCAGCTTAGCGGGACAGGGGTATTTTTCTGGCTACACCTTC. The entire variable domain, with the rest obtained from reference TRBV7-8 and TRBJ1-2, is as follows: GAGVSQSPRYKVAKRGQDVALRCDPISGHVSLFWYQQALGQGPEFLTYFQNEAQLDKSGLPSDRFFAERPEGSVSTLKIQRTQQEDSAVYLCASSLAGQGYFSGYTFGSGTRLTVV.

This clone was seen repeatedly, ten times or more. V usage is TRBV7-7 and J usage is TRBJ2-7; possibly TRBD2 for D (6 bases). From germline, CDR1 is SSHAT and CDR2 FNYEAQ (reference sequence). This CDR3 region has 12 residues. V shed 10 bases and J shed 3 bases, with 13 bases lying between them. CDR3 coding DNA: TGTGCCAAGTCGGGGGACCGCTACGAGCAGTACTTC. This sequence encodes CAKSGDRYEQYF.

This clone was detected ten times or more. The chain combines TRBV20-1 with TRBJ1-5; no firm D call. Germline V gene data show CDR1 as DFQATT and CDR2 as SNEGSKA (reference sequence). There are 15 residues in the CDR3. Trimming shortened V by 2 bases and J by 0 bases, and 11 bases separated the two germline ends. The CDR3 is CSARLRPDSNQPQHF. Written as DNA, the CDR3 is TGCAGTGCTAGACTTCGGCCGGATAGCAATCAGCCCCAGCATTTT.

Comment on this clone: One end of the junction varies from germline; a read error may be responsible. The J gene is TRBJ2-3, the V gene TRBV11-2; the match to TRBD2 covers 11 bases. This CDR3 is 17 amino acids long. Germline V CDR1 and CDR2: SGHAT, FQNNGV. The CDR3 reads CVSSLDRGLAATDTQYF. For the CDR3, the DNA is TGTGTCAGCAGCCTAGATAGGGGACTAGCGGCCACAGATACGCAGTATTTT.

In this sample, this clone is medium-sized. The J gene is TRBJ1-1, the V gene TRBV2, with a tentative D call TRBD1 (6 bases). The CDR3 loop spans 11 amino acids. Germline lookup yields CDR1 SNHLY and CDR2 FYNNEI. Deletions cut 4 bases from V and 6 bases from J, with 6 bases between. The CDR3 sequence is CASSGQAEAFF. The CDR3 DNA reads TGTGCCAGCAGTGGACAGGCTGAAGCTTTCTTT.

The sample holds many counts of this clone. The chain joins TRBV6-1 to TRBJ2-7; a possible D gene is TRBD2 (6 bases). Trimming removed 7 bases at V and 5 bases at J, with 12 bases between. The germline V gene has CDR1 MNHNS and CDR2 SASEGT. This CDR3 region has 12 residues. CDR3 sequence: CASKWGGNEQYF. The DNA of the CDR3 is TGTGCCAGCAAGTGGGGAGGTAACGAGCAGTACTTC.

This clone was recorded many times. The rearrangement links TRBV5-7 to TRBJ2-1; the D is unclear. TRBV5-7 is identified as an open reading frame with a role that is uncertain. V was cut by 10 bases and J by 2 bases, with 16 bases left in between. This CDR3 is 14 amino acids long. In DNA, the CDR3 is TGTGCCCTATCAGGACGCGGCCCCTACAATGAGCAGTTCTTC. It translates to CALSGRGPYNEQFF.

This clone was recorded many times. This chain links TRBV5-1 with TRBJ2-1; the D is unclear. The CDR3 has 12 amino acids. Trimming took off 7 bases at V and 6 bases at J, with 11 bases between the two ends. Germline CDR1 SGHRS, CDR2 YFSETQ. The CDR3 nucleotides read TGCGCCAGCGGTCCGACGGGCAATGAGCAGTTCTTC. Protein: CASGPTGNEQFF. Combining the CDR3 with reference TRBV5-1 and TRBJ2-1 gives the whole variable domain KAGVTQTPRYLIKTRGQQVTLSCSPISGHRSVSWYQQTPGQGLQFLFEYFSETQRNKGNFPGRFSGRQFSNSRSEMNVSTLELGDSALYLCASGPTGNEQFFGPGTRLTVL.

This clone was picked up many times. V gene TRBV9 combines with J gene TRBJ1-2, with a possible D match to TRBD1 (5 bases). V was pared by 4 bases and J by 2 bases, with 21 bases between. There are 17 residues in the CDR3. In germline, CDR1 is SGDLS, CDR2 YYNGEE. DNA for the CDR3: TGTGCCAGCAGCTCCAAGGGACCCGGCGAGCTAAACTATGGCTACACCTTC. Translated, it gives CASSSKGPGELNYGYTF.

The genes are TRBV12-3 or TRBV12-4 and TRBJ1-1; unclear D gene. CDR3 length: 15 residues. V was clipped by 3 bases and J by 1 base, with 12 bases between them. CDR3 in DNA: TGTGCCAGCAGTTTCGTCTTGGTGGAGAACACTGAAGCTTTCTTT. Translated: CASSFVLVENTEAFF.

Points on this clone: One end of the junction fails to match germline, which may point to a read error. This chain links TRBV9 with TRBJ1-1, with D perhaps matching TRBD1 (6 bases). Germline CDR1 and CDR2: SGDLS and YYNGEE. The CDR3 contains 16 residues. The CDR3 sequence: CASSPQSGVVGTEGFF. DNA for the CDR3: TGTGCCAGCAGCCCACAATCAGGGGTGGTGGGGACTGAAGGTTTCTTT.

This clone occurred many times. The rearrangement links TRBV30 to TRBJ2-3; tentatively, D is TRBD2 (6 bases). This CDR3 spans 14 amino acids. Germline CDR1 and CDR2: GTSNPN and SVGIG (reference sequence). V lost 3 bases to trimming and J lost 5 bases, with 15 bases between them. The CDR3 region has the DNA TGTGCCTGGAGCAGGGACTTCGACCGAGATACGCAGTATTTT. Protein product: CAWSRDFDRDTQYF.

This clone was counted at least ten times. V usage is TRBV6-5 and J usage is TRBJ1-2, with D unresolved. The V gene's germline CDR1 is MNHEY and CDR2 SVGAGI. The CDR3 is 13 amino acids. Trimming removed 2 bases at V and 7 bases at J, with 11 bases between. CDR3 sequence (DNA): TGTGCCAGCAGTTACACTACATCTGGTGGCTACACCTTC. It encodes CASSYTTSGGYTF.

This clone was found many times. The missing conserved phenylalanine or tryptophan at the end of this CDR3 makes a read error likely. The chain couples TRBV27 to TRBJ2-5, with TRBD1 as a possible D gene (6 bases). V shed 4 bases and J shed 7 bases, with 16 bases lying between them. This CDR3 spans 14 amino acids. From germline, CDR1 is MNHEY and CDR2 SMNVEV (reference sequence). DNA for the CDR3: TGTGCCAGCAGTTCAAAGGGGGTTTTTGCGACCCAGTACTCC. It codes for CASSSKGVFATQYS.

This clone came up many times. The rearrangement links TRBV20-1 to TRBJ2-7; the match to TRBD2 covers 8 bases. After removal of 6 bases from V and 5 bases from J, the junction contained 9 bases not matched to a gene. The CDR3 spans 13 residues. Germline values: CDR1 DFQATT, CDR2 SNEGSKA (reference sequence). Written as DNA, the CDR3 is TGCAGTGCCGGGGGGGGCCGTGGGAACGAGCAGTACTTC. Translating it yields CSAGGGRGNEQYF.

The sample holds many counts of this clone. The genes are TRBV12-3 or TRBV12-4 and TRBJ2-7; 12 bases are a match to TRBD2. The CDR3 runs 15 residues. V lost 6 bases to trimming and J lost 5 bases; unmatched junction nucleotides: 8. The CDR3: CASSVGLAGGNEQYF. CDR3 coding DNA: TGTGCCAGCAGCGTAGGTCTAGCGGGAGGGAACGAGCAGTACTTC.

The V gene is TRBV24-1, the J gene TRBJ2-1; 9 nucleotides align to TRBD2. Germline V CDR1 and CDR2: KGHDR, SFDVKD. The CDR3 totals 16 residues. The V segment lost 3 bases and the J segment 5 bases; nucleotides outside the gene matches: 7. Here the CDR3 DNA reads TGTGCCACCAGTGATCAGCTCAAGCGGGAGGACAATGAGCAGTTCTTC. Residues: CATSDQLKREDNEQFF.

This clone was seen many times. The rearrangement links TRBV5-6 to TRBJ2-5, with D perhaps TRBD1 or TRBD2 (6 bases each). Trimming left V 2 bases short and J 5 bases short, with 10 bases between. This CDR3 spans 13 amino acids. From germline, CDR1 is SGHDT and CDR2 YYEEEE. DNA of the CDR3: TGTGCCAGCAGCTTTAGGGGGGAGGAGACCCAGTACTTC. This codes for CASSFRGEETQYF.

The genes are TRBV9 and TRBJ2-2, with 10 bases aligning to TRBD2. Germline CDR1 and CDR2: SGDLS and YYNGEE. The length of the CDR3 is 16 residues. The ends lost 7 bases at V and 6 bases at J; junction bases unmatched: 12. CDR3: CASGRRAGGPSGELFF. The CDR3 nucleotides are TGTGCCAGCGGCCGTAGAGCGGGAGGGCCATCCGGGGAGCTGTTTTTT.

Turning to this clone: Relative to the germline gene, one junction end is altered; a read error may explain this. The chain combines TRBV6-4 with TRBJ1-3, with 8 bases lining up with TRBD1. The CDR3 spans 16 residues. Germline CDR1 MRHNA, CDR2 SNTAGT. This chain's CDR3 is CAISGDRGSSGNTIYF. CDR3 bases: TGTGCCATCAGTGGCGACAGGGGAAGCTCTGGAAACACCATATATTTT.

This clone was recorded at least ten times. The chain has TRBV5-6 and TRBJ2-7, with TRBD2 identical over 10 bases. After removal of 7 bases from V and 2 bases from J, the junction contained 9 bases not matched to a gene. This CDR3 is built from 15 residues. CDR1 is SGHDT and CDR2 is YYEEEE in the germline V gene. The CDR3 sequence is CASSPTSGDTYEQYF. The CDR3 nucleotides are TGTGCCAGCTCCCCTACTAGCGGGGACACCTACGAGCAGTACTTC.